This T cell receptor (beta chain) was identified in a study of control samples from healthy donors and cancer patients. The CDR3 length is 15 residues. V shed 8 bases, J shed 5 bases, and the junction held 8 bases outside the gene matches. The V gene's germline CDR1 is SNHLY and CDR2 FYNNEI. Profiling relied on immunoSEQ multiplex PCR, and the TCRdb table lists in-frame clones only, not all of them. In the table there are approximately 220,000 clones, around 94% of which are singletons. The TCR sequence derives from a man between 45 and 60 years old in good health. The sequencing sample was made of blood. The V call is TRBV2, the J call TRBJ1-6, with 8 bases that match TRBD1. The CDR3, as DNA: TGTGCCAGCCGGGATCCGACAGGGGATAATTCACCCCTCCACTTT. Residues: CASRDPTGDNSPLHF.